Listed here are 4 T cell receptor beta chains from one sample, sequenced in a study of T cells in Graves' hyperthyroidism and ophthalmopathy. There were TCR beta CDR3 regions amplified from RNA transcripts. TCR CDR3 regions were first amplified by RT-PCR with HTBI primers. TCRdb reanalysed the multiplex PCR reads using MiXCR and keeps one entry per CDR3 protein. The data show around 600,000 distinct CDR3 sequences, roughly 45% seen once. Sequenced: peripheral blood or thyroid tissue (not recorded which). Source of these receptors: an adult man with Graves' disease, either hyperthyroidism or ophthalmopathy (not recorded which).

This clonotype was counted only a few times. The chain carries TRBV2 and TRBJ1-5, with D unresolved. This CDR3 has 16 amino acids. V was cut by 5 bases and J by 3 bases, with 17 bases left in between. From germline, CDR1 is SNHLY and CDR2 FYNNEI. As DNA, the CDR3 is TGTGCCAGCAGTTACTCGGAGGCGGGAAACAATCAGCCCCAGCATTTT. Translation: CASSYSEAGNNQPQHF.

This rearrangement joins TRBV4-1 to TRBJ1-4, with D possibly being TRBD1 (5 bases). The CDR3 runs 14 residues. Per the germline V gene, CDR1 is MGHRA and CDR2 is YSYEKL. The ends were cut back, 1 base at V and 17 bases at J, with 20 bases in the middle. The CDR3, as DNA: TGCGCCAGCAGCCAAGGTGCAGGGATGAGGTGGATTTTTTTT. Amino acid sequence: CASSQGAGMRWIFF.

In its sample, this clonotype was seen many times. The chain employs TRBV10-3 and TRBJ1-2; 9 bases map to TRBD1. J was trimmed by 8 bases and V by 3 bases; bases with no gene match: 10. The CDR3 loop spans 15 amino acids. CDR1 ENHRY and CDR2 SYGVKD come from the germline V gene. The CDR3 DNA reads as TGTGCCATCAGTGAAGGATCACAGGGGGCAGGCGGCTACACCTTC. It yields the protein CAISEGSQGAGGYTF.

The V call is TRBV29-1, the J call TRBJ2-4; 9 bases align to TRBD2. J gave up 7 bases and V 4 bases, and 14 bases lay outside the gene matches. Germline values: CDR1 SQVTM, CDR2 ANQGSEA. The CDR3 contains 16 residues. This chain's CDR3 is CSVVPAGGFRGNIQYF. In nucleotides, the CDR3 is TGCAGCGTTGTTCCAGCGGGAGGATTCAGAGGGAACATTCAGTACTTC.